This TCR beta chain was recorded in a study of T cell repertoires in ileal Crohn's disease. Points from the study as a whole: Mucosal expansions were suggested to be mainly CD8 T cells.

V dropped 8 bases and J dropped 7 bases, with 20 bases sitting between them. There are 15 residues in the CDR3. From germline, CDR1 is LNHNV and CDR2 YYDKDF (reference sequence). Libraries were prepared by immunoSEQ multiplex PCR; TCRdb keeps only in-frame clonotypes and omits some of them. The table has some 15,000 clones, under 80% seen once. Concerning this clone itself: Its specificity is unknown.

Material for sequencing was ileal tissue. The TCR sequence derives from an adult with Crohn's disease. The V call is TRBV15, the J call TRBJ1-4; maybe TRBD1 (5 bases). Here the CDR3 reads CATSPRVGGVEKLFF. In DNA, the CDR3 is TGTGCCACCTCCCCCAGGGTGGGAGGTGTTGAAAAACTGTTTTTT.